This TCR beta chain was documented in a study of Graves' ophthalmopathy and Graves' hyperthyroidism. Study findings and constraints: Ophthalmopathy progression was predicted by the model at less than 71% sensitivity and 72% to 80% specificity. Blood contained most expanded thyroid clonotypes exceeding 0.001 frequency.

TCR beta CDR3 amplification used RNA transcripts. HTBI-primed first-round RT-PCR preceded second-round multiplex PCR. TCRdb independently ran MiXCR on the multiplex PCR reads; one entry per CDR3 protein. The table includes roughly 230,000 distinct CDR3 sequences, roughly a fifth detected once. This clonotype was seen at least ten times. The target antigen is unknown. The diagnosis combined clinical symptoms, thyroxine, TRAb, thyroid ultrasound and orbital computed tomography scans. PBMCs had their origin in fresh peripheral blood (approximately 10 ml). This CDR3 comprises 14 residues. Trimming left V 2 bases short and J 6 bases short, with 13 bases between. CDR1 and CDR2 from the germline V gene are MNHNS and SASEGT.

V usage is TRBV6-1 and J usage is TRBJ1-1; tentatively, D is TRBD1 (6 bases). The sequenced material came from peripheral blood. The receptor comes from a woman aged 50 to 60 with Graves' ophthalmopathy. This chain's CDR3 is CASSESSGGPEAFF. The CDR3, as DNA: TGTGCCAGCAGTGAAAGTTCCGGGGGCCCTGAAGCTTTCTTT.